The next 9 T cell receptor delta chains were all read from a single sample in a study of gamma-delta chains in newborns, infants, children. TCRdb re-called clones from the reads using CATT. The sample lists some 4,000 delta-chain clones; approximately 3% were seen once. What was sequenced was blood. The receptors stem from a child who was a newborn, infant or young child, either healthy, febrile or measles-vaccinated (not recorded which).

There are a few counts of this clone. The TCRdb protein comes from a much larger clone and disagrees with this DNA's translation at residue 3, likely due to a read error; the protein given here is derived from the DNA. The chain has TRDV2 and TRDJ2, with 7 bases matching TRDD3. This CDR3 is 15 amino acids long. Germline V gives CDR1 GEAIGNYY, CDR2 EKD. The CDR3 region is CARDTVGDLTAQLFF. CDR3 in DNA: TGTGCCCGTGACACCGTGGGGGATTTGACAGCACAACTCTTCTTT.

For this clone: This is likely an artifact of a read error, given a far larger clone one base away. CDR3 nucleotides: TGTGCCTGTGACACCTGGGGGATGCGCAGCTCCTGGGACACCCGACAGATGTTTTTC. Residues: CACDTWGMRSSWDTRQMFF. The gene calls are TRDV2 and TRDJ3; TRDD3 aligns across 8 bases. The J segment lost 0 bases and the V segment lost 0 bases, leaving 6 bases of the junction unmatched. There are 19 residues in the CDR3. Germline V gene lookup returns CDR1 GEAIGNYY and CDR2 EKD.

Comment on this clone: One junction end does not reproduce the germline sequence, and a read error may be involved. The CDR3: CACDTANGGPSPWDTRQTFF. CDR3 nucleotide sequence: TGTGCCTGTGACACCGCGAATGGGGGCCCTAGCCCCTGGGACACCCGACAGACGTTTTTC. The chain has TRDV2 and TRDJ3; a possible D gene is TRDD3 (6 bases). The CDR3 has 20 amino acids. Germline V CDR1 and CDR2: GEAIGNYY, EKD.

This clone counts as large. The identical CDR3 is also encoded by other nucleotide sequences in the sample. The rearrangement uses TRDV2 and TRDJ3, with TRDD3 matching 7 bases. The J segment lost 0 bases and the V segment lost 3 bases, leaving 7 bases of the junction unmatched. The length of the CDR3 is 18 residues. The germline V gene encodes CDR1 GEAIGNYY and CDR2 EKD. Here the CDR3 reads CACDVLGTSSWDTRQMFF. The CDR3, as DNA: TGTGCCTGTGACGTACTGGGGACAAGCTCCTGGGACACCCGACAGATGTTTTTC.

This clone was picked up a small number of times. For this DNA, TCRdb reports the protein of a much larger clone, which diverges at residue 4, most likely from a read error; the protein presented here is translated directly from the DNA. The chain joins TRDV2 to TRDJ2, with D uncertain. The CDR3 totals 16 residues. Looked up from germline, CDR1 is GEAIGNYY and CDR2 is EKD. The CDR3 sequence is CACGTGFGSLTAQLFF. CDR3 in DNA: TGTGCCTGTGGCACCGGATTTGGGTCATTGACAGCACAACTCTTCTTT.

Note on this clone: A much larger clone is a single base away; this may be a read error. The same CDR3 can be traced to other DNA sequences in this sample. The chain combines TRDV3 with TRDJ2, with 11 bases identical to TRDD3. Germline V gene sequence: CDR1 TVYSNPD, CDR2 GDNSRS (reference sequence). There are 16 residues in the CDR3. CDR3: CAFSYGGYARTAQLFF. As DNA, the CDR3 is TGTGCCTTTAGTTATGGGGGATACGCAAGGACAGCGCAACTCTTCTTT. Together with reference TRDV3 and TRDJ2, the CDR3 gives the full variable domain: CDKVTQSSPDQTVASGSEVVLLCTYDTVYSNPDLFWYRIRPDYSFQFVFYGDNSRSEGADFTQGRFSVKHILTQKAFHLVISPVRTEDSATYYCAFSYGGYARTAQLFFGKGTQLIVEP.

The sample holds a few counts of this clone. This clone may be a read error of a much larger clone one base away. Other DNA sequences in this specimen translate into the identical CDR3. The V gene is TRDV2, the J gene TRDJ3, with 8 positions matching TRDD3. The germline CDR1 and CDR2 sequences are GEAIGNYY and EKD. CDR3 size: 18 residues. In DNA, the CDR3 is TGTGCCTGCGACACCTGGGGGAGCCTCTCCTGGGACACCCGACAGATGTTTTTC. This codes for CACDTWGSLSWDTRQMFF.

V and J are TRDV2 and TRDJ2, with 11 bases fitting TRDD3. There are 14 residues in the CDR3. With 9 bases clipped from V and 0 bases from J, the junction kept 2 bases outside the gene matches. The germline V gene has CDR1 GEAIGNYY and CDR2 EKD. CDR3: CAILGDTLTAQLFF. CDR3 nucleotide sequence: TGTGCCATACTGGGGGATACTTTGACAGCACAACTCTTCTTT.

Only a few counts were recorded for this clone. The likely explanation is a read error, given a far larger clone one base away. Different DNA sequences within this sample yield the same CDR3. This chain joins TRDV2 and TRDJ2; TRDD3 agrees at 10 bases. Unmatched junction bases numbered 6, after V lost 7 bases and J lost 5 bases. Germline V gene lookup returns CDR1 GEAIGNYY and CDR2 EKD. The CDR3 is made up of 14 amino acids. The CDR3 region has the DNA TGTGCCTGCGACGTACTGGGGGATACAGCACAACTCTTCTTT. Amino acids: CACDVLGDTAQLFF.